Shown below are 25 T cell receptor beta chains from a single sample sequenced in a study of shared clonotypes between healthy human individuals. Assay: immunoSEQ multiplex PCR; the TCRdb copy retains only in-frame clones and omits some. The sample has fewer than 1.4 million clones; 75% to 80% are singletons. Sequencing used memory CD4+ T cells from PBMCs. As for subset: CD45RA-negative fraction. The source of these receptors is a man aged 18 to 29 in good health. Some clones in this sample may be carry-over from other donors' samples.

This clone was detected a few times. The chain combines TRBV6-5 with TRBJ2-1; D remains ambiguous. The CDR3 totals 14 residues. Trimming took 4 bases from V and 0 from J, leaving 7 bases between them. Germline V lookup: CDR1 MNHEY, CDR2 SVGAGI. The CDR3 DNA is TGTGCCAGCAGTTGGCTGAGCTCCTACAATGAGCAGTTCTTC. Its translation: CASSWLSSYNEQFF.

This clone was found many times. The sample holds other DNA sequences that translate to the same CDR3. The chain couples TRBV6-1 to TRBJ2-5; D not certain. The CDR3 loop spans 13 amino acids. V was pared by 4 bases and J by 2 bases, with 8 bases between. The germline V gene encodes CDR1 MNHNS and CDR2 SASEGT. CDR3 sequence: CASSVGSQETQYF. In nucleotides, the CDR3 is TGTGCCAGCAGTGTGGGGTCTCAAGAGACCCAGTACTTC.

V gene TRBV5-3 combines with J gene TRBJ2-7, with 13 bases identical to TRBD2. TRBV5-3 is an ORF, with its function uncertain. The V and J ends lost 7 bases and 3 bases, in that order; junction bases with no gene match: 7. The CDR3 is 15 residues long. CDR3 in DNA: TGTGCCAGAGACACCGGGACTAGCGGGATCTACGAGCAGTACTTC. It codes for CARDTGTSGIYEQYF.

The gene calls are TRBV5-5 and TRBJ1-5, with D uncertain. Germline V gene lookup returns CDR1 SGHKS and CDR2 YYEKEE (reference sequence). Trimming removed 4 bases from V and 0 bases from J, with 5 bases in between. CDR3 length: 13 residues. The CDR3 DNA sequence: TGTGCCAGCAGCGCGGATAGCAATCAGCCCCAGCATTTT. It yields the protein CASSADSNQPQHF.

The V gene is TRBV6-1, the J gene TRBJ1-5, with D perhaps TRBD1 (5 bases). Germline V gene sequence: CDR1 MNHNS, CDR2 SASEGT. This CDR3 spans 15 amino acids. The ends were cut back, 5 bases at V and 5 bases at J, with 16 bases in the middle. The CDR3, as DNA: TGTGCCAGCAGTTTAGGCGGCGTGGGGGATCAGCCCCAGCATTTT. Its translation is CASSLGGVGDQPQHF.

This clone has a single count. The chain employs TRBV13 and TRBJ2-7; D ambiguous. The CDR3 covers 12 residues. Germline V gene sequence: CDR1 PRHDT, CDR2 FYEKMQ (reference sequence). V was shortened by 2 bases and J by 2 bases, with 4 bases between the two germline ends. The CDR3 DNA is TGTGCCAGCAGCTTAACAGCCTACGAGCAGTACTTC. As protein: CASSLTAYEQYF.

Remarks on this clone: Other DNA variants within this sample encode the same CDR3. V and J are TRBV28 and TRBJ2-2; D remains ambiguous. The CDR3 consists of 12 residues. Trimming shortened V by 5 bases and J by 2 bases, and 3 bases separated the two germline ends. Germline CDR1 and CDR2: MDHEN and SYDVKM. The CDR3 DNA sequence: TGTGCCAGCAGTCCTAACACCGGGGAGCTGTTTTTT. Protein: CASSPNTGELFF. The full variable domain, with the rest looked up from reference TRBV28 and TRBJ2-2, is DVKVTQSSRYLVKRTGEKVFLECVQDMDHENMFWYRQDPGLGLRLIYFSYDVKMKEKGDIPEGYSVSREKKERFSLILESASTNQTSMYLCASSPNTGELFFGEGSRLTVL.

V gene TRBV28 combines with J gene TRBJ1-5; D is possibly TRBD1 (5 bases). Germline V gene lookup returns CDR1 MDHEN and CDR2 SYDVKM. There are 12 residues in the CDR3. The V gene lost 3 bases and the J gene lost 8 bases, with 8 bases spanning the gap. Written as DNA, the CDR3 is TGTGCCAGCAGTTTGACAGCCAAGCCCCAGCATTTT. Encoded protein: CASSLTAKPQHF.

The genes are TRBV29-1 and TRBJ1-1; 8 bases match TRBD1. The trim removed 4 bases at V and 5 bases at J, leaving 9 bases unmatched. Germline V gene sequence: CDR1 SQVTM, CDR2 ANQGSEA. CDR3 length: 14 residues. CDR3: CSVGPQGAHTEAFF. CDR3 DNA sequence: TGCAGCGTTGGCCCCCAGGGGGCGCATACTGAAGCTTTCTTT. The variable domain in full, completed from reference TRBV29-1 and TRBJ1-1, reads SAVISQKPSRDICQRGTSLTIQCQVDSQVTMMFWYRQQPGQSLTLIATANQGSEATYESGFVIDKFPISRPNLTFSTLTVSNMSPEDSSIYLCSVGPQGAHTEAFFGQGTRLTVV.

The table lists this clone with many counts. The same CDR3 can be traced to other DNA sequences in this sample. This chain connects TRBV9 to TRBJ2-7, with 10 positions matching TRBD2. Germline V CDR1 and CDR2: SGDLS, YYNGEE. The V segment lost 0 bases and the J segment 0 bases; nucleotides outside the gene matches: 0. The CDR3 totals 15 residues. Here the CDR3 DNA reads TGTGCCAGCAGCGTAGGACTAGCGGGCTCCTACGAGCAGTACTTC. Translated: CASSVGLAGSYEQYF.

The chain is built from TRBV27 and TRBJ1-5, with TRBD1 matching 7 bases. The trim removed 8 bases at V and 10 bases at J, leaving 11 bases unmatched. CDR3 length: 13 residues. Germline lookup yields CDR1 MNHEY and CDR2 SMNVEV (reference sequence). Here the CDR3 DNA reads TGTGCCAGCGCGACAGGGCGAGTTTTCCCCCAGCATTTT. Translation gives CASATGRVFPQHF.

CDR3 coding DNA: TGTGCCAGCAGTTACGGAGGGAGTAGGAACACTGAAGCTTTCTTT. Translated: CASSYGGSRNTEAFF. The gene calls are TRBV6-5 and TRBJ1-1, with no clear D. This CDR3 has 15 residues. Germline V gives CDR1 MNHEY, CDR2 SVGAGI. Trimming pared 2 bases from V and 1 base from J, leaving 11 bases between.

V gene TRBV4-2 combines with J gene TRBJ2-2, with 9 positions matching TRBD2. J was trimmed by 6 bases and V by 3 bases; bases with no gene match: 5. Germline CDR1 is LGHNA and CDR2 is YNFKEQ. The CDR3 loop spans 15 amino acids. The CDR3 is CASSHVSGGSGELFF. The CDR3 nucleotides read TGTGCCAGCAGCCACGTCAGCGGGGGGTCCGGGGAGCTGTTTTTT.

CDR3 sequence: CASSPGGGAYETQYF. In DNA form, the CDR3 reads TGTGCCAGTAGCCCCGGAGGGGGGGCTTATGAGACCCAGTACTTC. V and J are TRBV19 and TRBJ2-5; maybe TRBD2 (7 bases). The germline V and J ends were trimmed by 6 bases and 5 bases, with 19 bases remaining between them. CDR1 is LNHDA and CDR2 is SQIVND in the germline V gene (reference sequence). This CDR3 comprises 15 residues.

The CDR3, as DNA: TGTGCCAGCAGTTACTCCCCGGGTAGCACAGATACGCAGTATTTT. This translates into CASSYSPGSTDTQYF. V is TRBV6-5 and J is TRBJ2-3, with D unclear. V was pared by 0 bases and J by 0 bases, with 7 bases between. CDR1 is MNHEY, CDR2 SVGAGI, per germline. This CDR3 has 15 residues.

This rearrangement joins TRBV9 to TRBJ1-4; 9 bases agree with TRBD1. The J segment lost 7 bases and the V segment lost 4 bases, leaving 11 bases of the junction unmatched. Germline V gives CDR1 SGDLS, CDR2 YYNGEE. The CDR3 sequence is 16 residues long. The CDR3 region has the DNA TGTGCCAGCAGCCCACGGGACAGGGCGTGGGCTGAAAAACTGTTTTTT. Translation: CASSPRDRAWAEKLFF. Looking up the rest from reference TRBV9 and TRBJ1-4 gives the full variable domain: DSGVTQTPKHLITATGQRVTLRCSPRSGDLSVYWYQQSLDQGLQFLIQYYNGEERAKGNILERFSAQQFPDLHSELNLSSLELGDSALYFCASSPRDRAWAEKLFFGSGTQLSVL.

This CDR3 is CASSKNPQVTNYGYTF. CDR3 sequence (DNA): TGCGCCAGCAGCAAAAACCCCCAGGTTACTAACTATGGCTACACCTTC. V is TRBV5-1 and J is TRBJ1-2; no clear D gene. Looked up from germline, CDR1 is SGHRS and CDR2 is YFSETQ. V dropped 4 bases and J dropped 0 bases, with 16 bases sitting between them. The length of the CDR3 is 16 residues.

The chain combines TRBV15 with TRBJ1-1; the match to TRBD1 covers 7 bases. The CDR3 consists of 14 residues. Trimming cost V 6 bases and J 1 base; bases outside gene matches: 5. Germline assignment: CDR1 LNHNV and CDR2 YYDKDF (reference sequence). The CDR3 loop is CATRGGTANTEAFF. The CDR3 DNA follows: TGTGCCACCAGGGGGGGGACAGCGAACACTGAAGCTTTCTTT.

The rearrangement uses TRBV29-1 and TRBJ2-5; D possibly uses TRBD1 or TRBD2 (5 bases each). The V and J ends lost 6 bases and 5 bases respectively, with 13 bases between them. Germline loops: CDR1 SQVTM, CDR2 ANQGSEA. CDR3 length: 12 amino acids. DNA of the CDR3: TGCAGCGTCCGGGACGCTGTTGAGACCCAGTACTTC. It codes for CSVRDAVETQYF.

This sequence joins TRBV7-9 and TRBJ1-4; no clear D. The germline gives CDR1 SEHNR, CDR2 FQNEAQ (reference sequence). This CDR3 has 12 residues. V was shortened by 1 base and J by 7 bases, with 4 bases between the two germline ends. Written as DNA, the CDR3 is TGTGCCAGCAGCTTAGTGGGTGAAAAACTGTTTTTT. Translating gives CASSLVGEKLFF.

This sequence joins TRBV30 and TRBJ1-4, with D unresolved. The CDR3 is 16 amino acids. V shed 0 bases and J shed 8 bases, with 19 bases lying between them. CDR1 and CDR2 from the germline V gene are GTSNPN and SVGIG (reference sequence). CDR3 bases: TGTGCCTGGAGTGTATTTCCCCGCTCTCTCGGGGAAAAACTGTTTTTT. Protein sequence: CAWSVFPRSLGEKLFF.

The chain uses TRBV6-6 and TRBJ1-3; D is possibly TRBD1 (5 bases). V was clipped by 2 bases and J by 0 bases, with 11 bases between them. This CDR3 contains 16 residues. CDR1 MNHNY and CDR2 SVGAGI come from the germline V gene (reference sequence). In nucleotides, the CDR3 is TGTGCCAGCAGTTACCAGGGAGTCTCCTCTGGAAACACCATATATTTT. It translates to CASSYQGVSSGNTIYF.

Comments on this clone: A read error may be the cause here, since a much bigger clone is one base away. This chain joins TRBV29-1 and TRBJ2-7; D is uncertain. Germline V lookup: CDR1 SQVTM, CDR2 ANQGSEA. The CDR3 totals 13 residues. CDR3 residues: CGPRPDPPHEQYF. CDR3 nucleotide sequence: TGCGGCCCCCGACCGGACCCGCCCCACGAGCAGTACTTC.

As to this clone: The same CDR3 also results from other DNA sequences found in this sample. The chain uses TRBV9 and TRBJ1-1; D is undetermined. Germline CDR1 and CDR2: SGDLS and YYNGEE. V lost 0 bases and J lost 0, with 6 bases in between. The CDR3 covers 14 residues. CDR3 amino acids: CASSVDRMNTEAFF. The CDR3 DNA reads TGTGCCAGCAGCGTAGACAGAATGAACACTGAAGCTTTCTTT.

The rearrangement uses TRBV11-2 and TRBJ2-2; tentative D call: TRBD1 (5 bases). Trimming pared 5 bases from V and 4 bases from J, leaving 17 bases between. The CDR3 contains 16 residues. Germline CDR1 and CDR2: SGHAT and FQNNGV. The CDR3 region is CASSPRAGLSTGELFF. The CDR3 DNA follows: TGTGCCAGCAGCCCTCGGGCAGGGTTGAGCACCGGGGAGCTGTTTTTT.